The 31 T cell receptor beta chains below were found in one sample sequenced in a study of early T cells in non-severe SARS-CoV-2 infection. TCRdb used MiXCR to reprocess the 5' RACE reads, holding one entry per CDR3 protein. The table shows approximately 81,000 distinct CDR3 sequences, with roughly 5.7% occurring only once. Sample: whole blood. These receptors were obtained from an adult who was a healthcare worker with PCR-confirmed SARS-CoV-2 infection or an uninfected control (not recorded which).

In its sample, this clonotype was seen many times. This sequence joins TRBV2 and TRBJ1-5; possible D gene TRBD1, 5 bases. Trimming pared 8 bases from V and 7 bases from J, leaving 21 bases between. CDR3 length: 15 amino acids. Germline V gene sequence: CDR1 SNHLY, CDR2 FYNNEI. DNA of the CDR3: TGTGCCAGCGGGGGGTTATTCTCCAGGGACCAGCCCCAGCATTTT. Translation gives CASGGLFSRDQPQHF.

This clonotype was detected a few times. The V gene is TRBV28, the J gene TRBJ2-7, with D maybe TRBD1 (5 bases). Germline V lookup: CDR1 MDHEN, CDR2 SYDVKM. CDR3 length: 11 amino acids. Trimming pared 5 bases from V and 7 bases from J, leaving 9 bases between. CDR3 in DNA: TGTGCCAGCAGTCTGAGGACAGAGCAGTACTTC. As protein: CASSLRTEQYF.

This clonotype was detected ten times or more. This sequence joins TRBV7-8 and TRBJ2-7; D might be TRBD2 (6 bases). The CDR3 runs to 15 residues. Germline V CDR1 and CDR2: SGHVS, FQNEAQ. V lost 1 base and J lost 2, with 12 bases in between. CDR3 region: CASSLEGLATYEQYF. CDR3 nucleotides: TGTGCCAGCAGCTTAGAGGGGCTAGCGACCTACGAGCAGTACTTC.

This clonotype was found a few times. The DNA for the CDR3 is TGTGCCAGTTCCCGCCGTAATGAAAAACTGTTTTTT. This codes for CASSRRNEKLFF. The gene calls are TRBV7-2 and TRBJ1-4; the D is unclear. Trimming removed 9 bases from V and 4 bases from J, with 9 bases in between. The CDR3 is made up of 12 amino acids. Germline V gives CDR1 SGHTA, CDR2 FQGNSA. The variable domain in full, with the rest retrieved from reference TRBV7-2 and TRBJ1-4, is GAGVSQSPSNKVTEKGKDVELRCDPISGHTALYWYRQSLGQGLEFLIYFQGNSAPDKSGLPSDRFSAERTGGSVSTLTIQRTQQEDSAVYLCASSRRNEKLFFGSGTQLSVL.

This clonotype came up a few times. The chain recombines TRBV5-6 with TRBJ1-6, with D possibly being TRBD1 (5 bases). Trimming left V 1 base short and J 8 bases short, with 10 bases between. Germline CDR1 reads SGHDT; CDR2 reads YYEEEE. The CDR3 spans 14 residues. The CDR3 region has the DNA TGTGCCAGCAGCTTGAGAGGGGATCATTCACCCCTCCACTTT. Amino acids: CASSLRGDHSPLHF.

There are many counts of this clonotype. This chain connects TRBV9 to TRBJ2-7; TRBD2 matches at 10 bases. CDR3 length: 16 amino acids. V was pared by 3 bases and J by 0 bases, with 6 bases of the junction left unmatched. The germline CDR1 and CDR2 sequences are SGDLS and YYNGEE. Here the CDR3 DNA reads TGTGCCAGCAGCGGAGGACTAGCGGTTAGCTCCTACGAGCAGTACTTC. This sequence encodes CASSGGLAVSSYEQYF.

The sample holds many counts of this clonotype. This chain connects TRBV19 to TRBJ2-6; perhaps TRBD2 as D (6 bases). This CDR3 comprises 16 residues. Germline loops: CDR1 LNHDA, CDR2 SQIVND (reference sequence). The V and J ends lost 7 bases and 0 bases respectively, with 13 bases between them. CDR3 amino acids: CASTDGGTSGANVLTF. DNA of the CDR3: TGTGCCAGTACCGATGGAGGGACCTCTGGGGCCAACGTCCTGACTTTC.

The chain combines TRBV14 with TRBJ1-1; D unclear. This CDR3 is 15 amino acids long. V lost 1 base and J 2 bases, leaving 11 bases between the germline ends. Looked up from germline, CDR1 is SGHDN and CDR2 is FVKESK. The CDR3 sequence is CASSQGTVHNTEAFF. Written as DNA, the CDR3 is TGTGCCAGCAGCCAAGGGACGGTCCACAACACTGAAGCTTTCTTT.

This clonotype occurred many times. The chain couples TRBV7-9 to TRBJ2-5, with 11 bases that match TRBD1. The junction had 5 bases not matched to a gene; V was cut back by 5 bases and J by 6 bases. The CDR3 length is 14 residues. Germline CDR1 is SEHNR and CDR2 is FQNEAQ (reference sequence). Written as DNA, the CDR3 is TGTGCCAGCAGCAAGGGACAGGGGGTAAAGACCCAGTACTTC. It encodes CASSKGQGVKTQYF. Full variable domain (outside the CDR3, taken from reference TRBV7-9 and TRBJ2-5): DTGVSQNPRHKITKRGQNVTFRCDPISEHNRLYWYRQTLGQGPEFLTYFQNEAQLEKSRLLSDRFSAERPKGSFSTLEIQRTEQGDSAMYLCASSKGQGVKTQYFGPGTRLLVL.

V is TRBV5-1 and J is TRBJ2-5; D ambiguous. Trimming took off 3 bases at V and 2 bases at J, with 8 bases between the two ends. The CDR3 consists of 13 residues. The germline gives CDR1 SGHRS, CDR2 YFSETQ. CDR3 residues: CASSWVTQETQYF. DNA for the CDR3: TGCGCCAGCAGCTGGGTAACTCAAGAGACCCAGTACTTC.

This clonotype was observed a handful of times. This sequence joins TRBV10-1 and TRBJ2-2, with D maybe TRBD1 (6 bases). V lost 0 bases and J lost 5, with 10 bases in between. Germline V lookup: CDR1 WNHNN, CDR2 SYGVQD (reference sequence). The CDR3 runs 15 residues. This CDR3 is CASSESQGRTGELFF. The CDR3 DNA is TGCGCCAGCAGTGAGTCACAGGGCCGGACCGGGGAGCTGTTTTTT.

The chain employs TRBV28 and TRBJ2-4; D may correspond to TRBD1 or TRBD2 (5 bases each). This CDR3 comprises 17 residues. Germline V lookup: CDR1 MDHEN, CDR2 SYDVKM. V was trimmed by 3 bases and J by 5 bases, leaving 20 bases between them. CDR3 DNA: TGTGCCAGCAGTTTGGCTCTAGCCGGGGCCGTCGAAAACATTCAGTACTTC. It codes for CASSLALAGAVENIQYF.

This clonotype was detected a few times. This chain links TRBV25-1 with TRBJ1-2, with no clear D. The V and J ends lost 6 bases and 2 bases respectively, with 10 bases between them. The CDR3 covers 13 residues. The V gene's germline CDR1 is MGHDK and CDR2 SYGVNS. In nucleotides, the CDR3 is TGTGCCAGCAGCTCTTATGGGAACTATGGCTACACCTTC. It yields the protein CASSSYGNYGYTF.

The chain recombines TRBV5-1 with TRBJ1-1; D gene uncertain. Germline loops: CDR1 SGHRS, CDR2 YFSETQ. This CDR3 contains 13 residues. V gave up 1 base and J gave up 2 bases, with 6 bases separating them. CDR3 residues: CASSLQRNTEAFF. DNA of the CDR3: TGCGCCAGCAGCTTGCAGAGAAACACTGAAGCTTTCTTT.

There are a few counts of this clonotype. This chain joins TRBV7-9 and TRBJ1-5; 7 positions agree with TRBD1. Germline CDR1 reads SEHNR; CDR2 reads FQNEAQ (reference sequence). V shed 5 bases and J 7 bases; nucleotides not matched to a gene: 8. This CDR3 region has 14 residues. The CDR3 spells CASSPGQVPQPQHF. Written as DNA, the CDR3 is TGTGCCAGCAGCCCCGGACAGGTACCCCAGCCCCAGCATTTT.

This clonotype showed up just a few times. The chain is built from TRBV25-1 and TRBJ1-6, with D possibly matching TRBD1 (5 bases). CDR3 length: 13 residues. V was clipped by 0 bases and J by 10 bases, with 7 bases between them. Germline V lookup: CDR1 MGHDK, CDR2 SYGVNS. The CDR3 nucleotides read TGTGCCAGCAGTGAATATCGGGGCTCACCCCTCCACTTT. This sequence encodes CASSEYRGSPLHF.

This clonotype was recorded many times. DNA for the CDR3: TGTGCCAGCAGCGCCCAGGGAAGTGGGCATGAGCAGTTCTTC. Translation: CASSAQGSGHEQFF. V usage is TRBV7-2 and J usage is TRBJ2-1; D is perhaps TRBD1 (5 bases). CDR1 is SGHTA, CDR2 FQGNSA, per germline. The CDR3 contains 14 residues. V dropped 5 bases and J dropped 8 bases, with 16 bases sitting between them.

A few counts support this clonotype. CDR3 bases: TGTGCCAGCAGTAAGCGGGAGGGCGGTGTCTACGAGCAGTACTTC. Protein sequence: CASSKREGGVYEQYF. The chain joins TRBV6-5 to TRBJ2-7, with TRBD2 matching 10 bases. The CDR3 sequence is 15 residues long. V lost 5 bases and J lost 3; bases outside the gene matches: 7. CDR1 is MNHEY and CDR2 is SVGAGI in the germline V gene.

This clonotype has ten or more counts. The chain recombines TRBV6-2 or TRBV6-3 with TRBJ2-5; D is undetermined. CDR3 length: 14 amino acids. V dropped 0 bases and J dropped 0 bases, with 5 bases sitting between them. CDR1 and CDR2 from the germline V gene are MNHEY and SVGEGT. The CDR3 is CASSYSNNQETQYF. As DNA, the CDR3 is TGTGCCAGCAGTTACTCCAACAACCAAGAGACCCAGTACTTC.

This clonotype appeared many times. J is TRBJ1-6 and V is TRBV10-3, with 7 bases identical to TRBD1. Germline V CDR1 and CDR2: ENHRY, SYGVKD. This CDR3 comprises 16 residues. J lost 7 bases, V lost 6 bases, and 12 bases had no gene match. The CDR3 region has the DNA TGTGCCATCAGGAAACGAACCGGGACAGTAAATTCACCCCTCCACTTT. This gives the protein CAIRKRTGTVNSPLHF.

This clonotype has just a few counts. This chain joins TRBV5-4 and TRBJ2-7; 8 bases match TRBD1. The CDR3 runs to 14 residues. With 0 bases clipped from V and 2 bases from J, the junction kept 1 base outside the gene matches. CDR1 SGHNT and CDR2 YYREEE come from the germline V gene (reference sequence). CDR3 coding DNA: TGTGCCAGCAGCTTGGTGGGACAGGCCTACGAGCAGTACTTC. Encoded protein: CASSLVGQAYEQYF.

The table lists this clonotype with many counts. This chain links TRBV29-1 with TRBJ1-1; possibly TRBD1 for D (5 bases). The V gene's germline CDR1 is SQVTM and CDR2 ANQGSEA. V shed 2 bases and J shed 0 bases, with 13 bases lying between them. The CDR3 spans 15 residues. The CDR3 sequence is CSVEKSGRMNTEAFF. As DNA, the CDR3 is TGCAGCGTTGAAAAGTCAGGGAGGATGAACACTGAAGCTTTCTTT.

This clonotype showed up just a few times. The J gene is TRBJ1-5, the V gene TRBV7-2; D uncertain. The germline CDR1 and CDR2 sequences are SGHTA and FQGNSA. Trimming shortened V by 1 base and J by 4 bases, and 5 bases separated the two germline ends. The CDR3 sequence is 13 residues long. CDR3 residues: CASSLVENQPQHF. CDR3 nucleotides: TGTGCCAGCAGCTTAGTAGAAAATCAGCCCCAGCATTTT.

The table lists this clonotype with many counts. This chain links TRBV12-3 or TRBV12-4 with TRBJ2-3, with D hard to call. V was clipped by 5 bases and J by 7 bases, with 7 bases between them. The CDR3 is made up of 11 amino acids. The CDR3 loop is CASSTINTQYF. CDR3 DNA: TGTGCCAGCAGTACTATAAATACGCAGTATTTT.

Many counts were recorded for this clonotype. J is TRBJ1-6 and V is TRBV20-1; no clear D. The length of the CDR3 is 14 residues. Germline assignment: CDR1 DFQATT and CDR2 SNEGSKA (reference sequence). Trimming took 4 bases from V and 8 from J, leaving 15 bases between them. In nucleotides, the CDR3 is TGCAGTGCTAAGGTGTGGAGTTCGGATTCACCCCTCCACTTT. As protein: CSAKVWSSDSPLHF.

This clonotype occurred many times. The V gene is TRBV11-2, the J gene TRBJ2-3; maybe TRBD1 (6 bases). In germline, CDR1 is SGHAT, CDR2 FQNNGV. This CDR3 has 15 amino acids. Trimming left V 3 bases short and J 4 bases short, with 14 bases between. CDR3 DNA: TGTGCCAGCAGCTTGCAAACAGGGCACGCAGATACGCAGTATTTT. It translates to CASSLQTGHADTQYF.

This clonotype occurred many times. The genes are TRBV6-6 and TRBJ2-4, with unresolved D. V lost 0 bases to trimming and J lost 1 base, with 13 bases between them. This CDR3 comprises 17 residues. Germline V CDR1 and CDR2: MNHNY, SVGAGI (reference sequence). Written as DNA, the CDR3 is TGTGCCAGCAGTTACTCGAATTGGGGTCAGGCCAAAAACATTCAGTACTTC. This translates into CASSYSNWGQAKNIQYF.

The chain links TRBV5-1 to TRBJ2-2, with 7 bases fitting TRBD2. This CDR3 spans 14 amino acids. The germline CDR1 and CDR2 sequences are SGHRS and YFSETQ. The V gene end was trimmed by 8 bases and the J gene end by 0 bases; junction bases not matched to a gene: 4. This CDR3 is CASRDYANTGELFF. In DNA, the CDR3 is TGCGCCAGTCGGGACTACGCGAACACCGGGGAGCTGTTTTTT.

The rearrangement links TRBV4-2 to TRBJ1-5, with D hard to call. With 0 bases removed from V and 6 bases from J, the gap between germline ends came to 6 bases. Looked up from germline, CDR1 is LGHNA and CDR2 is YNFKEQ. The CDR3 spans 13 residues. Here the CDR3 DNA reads TGTGCCAGCAGCCAAGAGAAGGCTCAGCCCCAGCATTTT. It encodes CASSQEKAQPQHF.

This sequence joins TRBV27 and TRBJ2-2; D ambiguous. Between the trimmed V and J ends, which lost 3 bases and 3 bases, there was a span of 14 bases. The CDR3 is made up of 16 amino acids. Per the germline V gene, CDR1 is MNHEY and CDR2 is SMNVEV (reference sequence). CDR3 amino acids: CASSFRRALDTGELFF. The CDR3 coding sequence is TGTGCCAGCAGTTTTAGAAGGGCTTTGGACACCGGGGAGCTGTTTTTT.

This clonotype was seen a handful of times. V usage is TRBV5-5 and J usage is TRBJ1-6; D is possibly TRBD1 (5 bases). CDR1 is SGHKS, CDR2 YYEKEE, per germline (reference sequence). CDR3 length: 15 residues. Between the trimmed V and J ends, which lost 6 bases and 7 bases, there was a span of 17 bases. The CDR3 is CASTTTTGVNSPLHF. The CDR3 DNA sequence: TGTGCCAGCACCACCACGACGGGGGTCAATTCACCCCTCCACTTT.